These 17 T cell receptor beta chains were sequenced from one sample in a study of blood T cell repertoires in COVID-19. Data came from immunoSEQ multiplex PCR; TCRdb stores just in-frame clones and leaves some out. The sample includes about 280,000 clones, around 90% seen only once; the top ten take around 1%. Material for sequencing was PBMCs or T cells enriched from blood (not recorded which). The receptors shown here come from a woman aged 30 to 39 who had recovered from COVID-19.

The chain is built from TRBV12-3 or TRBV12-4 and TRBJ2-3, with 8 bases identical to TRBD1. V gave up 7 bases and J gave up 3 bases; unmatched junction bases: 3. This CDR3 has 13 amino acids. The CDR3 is CASKRTGTDTQYF. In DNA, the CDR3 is TGTGCCAGCAAACGGACAGGGACAGATACGCAGTATTTT.

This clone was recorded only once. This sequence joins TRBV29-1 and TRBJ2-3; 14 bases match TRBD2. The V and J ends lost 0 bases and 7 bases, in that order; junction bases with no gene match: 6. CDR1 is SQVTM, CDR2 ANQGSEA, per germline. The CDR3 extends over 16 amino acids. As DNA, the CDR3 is TGCAGCGTTGAAGATCGGACTAGCGGGGGGTTAAATACGCAGTATTTT. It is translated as CSVEDRTSGGLNTQYF.

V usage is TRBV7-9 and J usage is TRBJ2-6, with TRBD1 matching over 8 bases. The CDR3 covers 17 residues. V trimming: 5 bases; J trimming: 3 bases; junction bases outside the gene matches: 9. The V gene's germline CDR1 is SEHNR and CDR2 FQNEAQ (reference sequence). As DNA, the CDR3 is TGTGCCAGCAGCACACCGGGACAGGCAAATGGGGCCAACGTCCTGACTTTC. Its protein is CASSTPGQANGANVLTF.

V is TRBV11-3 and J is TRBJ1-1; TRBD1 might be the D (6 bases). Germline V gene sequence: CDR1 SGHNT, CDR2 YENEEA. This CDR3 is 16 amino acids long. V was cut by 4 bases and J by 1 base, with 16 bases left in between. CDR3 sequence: CASSSTTGGGNTEAFF. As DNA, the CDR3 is TGTGCCAGCAGCTCGACGACAGGTGGGGGGAACACTGAAGCTTTCTTT.

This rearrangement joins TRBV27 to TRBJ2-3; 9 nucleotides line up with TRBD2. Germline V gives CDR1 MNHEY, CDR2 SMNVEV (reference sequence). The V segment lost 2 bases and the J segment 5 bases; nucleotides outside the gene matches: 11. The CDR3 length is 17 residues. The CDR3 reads CASSLRSWGLARDTQYF. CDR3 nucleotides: TGTGCCAGCAGTTTAAGGTCTTGGGGACTAGCAAGAGATACGCAGTATTTT.

The CDR3 DNA reads TGTGCCATCAGTGAGTCGGGGGGCACCGGGGAGCTGTTTTTT. Protein product: CAISESGGTGELFF. The chain is built from TRBV10-3 and TRBJ2-2, with TRBD2 as a possible D gene (6 bases). The CDR3 covers 14 residues. CDR1 is ENHRY, CDR2 SYGVKD, per germline. V lost 0 bases, J lost 4 bases, and 6 bases lay in between.

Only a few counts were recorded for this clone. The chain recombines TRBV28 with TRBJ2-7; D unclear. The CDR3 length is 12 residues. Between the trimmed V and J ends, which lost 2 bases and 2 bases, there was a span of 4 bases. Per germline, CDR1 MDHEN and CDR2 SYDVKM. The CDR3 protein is CASSLQTYEQYF. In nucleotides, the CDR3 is TGTGCCAGCAGTTTACAGACCTACGAGCAGTACTTC.

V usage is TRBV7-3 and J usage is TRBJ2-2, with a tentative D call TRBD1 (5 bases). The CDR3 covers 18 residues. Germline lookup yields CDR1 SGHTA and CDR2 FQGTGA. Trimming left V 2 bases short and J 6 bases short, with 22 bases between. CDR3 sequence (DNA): TGTGCCAGCAGCTTATTAGACGGGCAGGGTATTACCCCCGGGGAGCTGTTTTTT. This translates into CASSLLDGQGITPGELFF. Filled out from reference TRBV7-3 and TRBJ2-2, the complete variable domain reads GAGVSQTPSNKVTEKGKYVELRCDPISGHTALYWYRQSLGQGPEFLIYFQGTGAADDSGLPNDRFFAVRPEGSVSTLKIQRTERGDSAVYLCASSLLDGQGITPGELFFGEGSRLTVL.

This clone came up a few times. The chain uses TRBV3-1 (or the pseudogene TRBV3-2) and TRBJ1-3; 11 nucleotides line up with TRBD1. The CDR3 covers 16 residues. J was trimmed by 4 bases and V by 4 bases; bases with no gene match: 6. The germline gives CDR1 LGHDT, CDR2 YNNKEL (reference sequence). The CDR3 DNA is TGTGCCAGCAGCCGAGGACAGGGGGCGTCAGGAAACACCATATATTTT. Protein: CASSRGQGASGNTIYF.

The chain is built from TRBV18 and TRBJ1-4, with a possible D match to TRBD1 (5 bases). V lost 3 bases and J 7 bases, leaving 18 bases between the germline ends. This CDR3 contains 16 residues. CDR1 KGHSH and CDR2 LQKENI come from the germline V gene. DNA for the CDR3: TGTGCCAGCTCACCGAAGACAGAAGGGTTCGGTGAAAAACTGTTTTTT. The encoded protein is CASSPKTEGFGEKLFF.

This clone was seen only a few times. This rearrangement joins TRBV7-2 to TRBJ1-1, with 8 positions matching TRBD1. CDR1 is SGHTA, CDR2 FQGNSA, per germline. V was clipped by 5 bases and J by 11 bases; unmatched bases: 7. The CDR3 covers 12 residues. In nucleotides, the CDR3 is TGTGCCAGCAGCCCTAGACAGGGGTGGGCTTTCTTT. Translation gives CASSPRQGWAFF.

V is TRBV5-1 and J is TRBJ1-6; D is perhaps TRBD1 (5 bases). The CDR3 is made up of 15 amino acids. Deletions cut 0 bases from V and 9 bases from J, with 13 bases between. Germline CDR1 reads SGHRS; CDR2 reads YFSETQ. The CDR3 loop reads CASSLGPDNSSPLHF. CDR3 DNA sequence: TGCGCCAGCAGCTTGGGACCGGACAATAGTTCACCCCTCCACTTT. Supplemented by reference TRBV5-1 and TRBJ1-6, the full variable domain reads KAGVTQTPRYLIKTRGQQVTLSCSPISGHRSVSWYQQTPGQGLQFLFEYFSETQRNKGNFPGRFSGRQFSNSRSEMNVSTLELGDSALYLCASSLGPDNSSPLHFGNGTRLTVT.

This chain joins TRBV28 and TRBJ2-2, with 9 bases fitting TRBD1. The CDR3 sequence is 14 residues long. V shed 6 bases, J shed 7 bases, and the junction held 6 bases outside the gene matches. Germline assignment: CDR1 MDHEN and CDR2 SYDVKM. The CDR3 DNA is TGTGCCAGCAGGTGGACAGGGGAATTCGGGGAGCTGTTTTTT. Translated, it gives CASRWTGEFGELFF.

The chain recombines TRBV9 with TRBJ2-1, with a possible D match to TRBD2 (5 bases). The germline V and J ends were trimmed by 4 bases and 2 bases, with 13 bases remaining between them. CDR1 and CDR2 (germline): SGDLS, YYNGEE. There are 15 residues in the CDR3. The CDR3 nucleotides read TGTGCCAGCAGCCTGGAGGAGAATACCTACAATGAGCAGTTCTTC. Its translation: CASSLEENTYNEQFF.

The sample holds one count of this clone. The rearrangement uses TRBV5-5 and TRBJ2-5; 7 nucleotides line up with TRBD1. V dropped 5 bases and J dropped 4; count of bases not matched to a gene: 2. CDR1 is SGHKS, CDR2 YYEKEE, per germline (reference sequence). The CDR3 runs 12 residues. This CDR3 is CASSRGRETQYF. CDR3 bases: TGTGCCAGCAGTAGGGGGCGAGAGACCCAGTACTTC.

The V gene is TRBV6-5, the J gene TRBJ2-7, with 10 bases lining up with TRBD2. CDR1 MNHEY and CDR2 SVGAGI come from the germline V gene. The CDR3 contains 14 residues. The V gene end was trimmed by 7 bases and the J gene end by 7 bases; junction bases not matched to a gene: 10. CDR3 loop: CASTAGGQLGEQYF. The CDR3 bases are TGTGCCAGCACAGCGGGGGGGCAATTGGGGGAGCAGTACTTC.

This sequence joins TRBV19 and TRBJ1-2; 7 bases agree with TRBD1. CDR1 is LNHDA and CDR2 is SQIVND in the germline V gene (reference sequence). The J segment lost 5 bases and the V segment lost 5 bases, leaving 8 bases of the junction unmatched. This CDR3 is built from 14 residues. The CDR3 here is CASSQVGTAYGYTF. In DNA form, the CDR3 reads TGTGCCAGTAGTCAAGTCGGGACAGCTTATGGCTACACCTTC.